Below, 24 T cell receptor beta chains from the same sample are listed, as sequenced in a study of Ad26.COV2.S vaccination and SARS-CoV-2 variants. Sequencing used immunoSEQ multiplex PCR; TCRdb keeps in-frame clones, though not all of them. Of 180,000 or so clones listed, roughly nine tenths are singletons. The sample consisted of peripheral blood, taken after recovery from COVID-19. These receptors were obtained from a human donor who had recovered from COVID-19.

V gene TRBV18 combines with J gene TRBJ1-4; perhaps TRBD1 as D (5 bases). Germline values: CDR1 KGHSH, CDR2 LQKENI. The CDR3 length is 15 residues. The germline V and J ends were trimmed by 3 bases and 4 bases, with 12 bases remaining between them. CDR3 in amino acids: CASSPGTGYNEKLFF. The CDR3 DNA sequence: TGTGCCAGCTCACCTGGGACGGGTTATAATGAAAAACTGTTTTTT.

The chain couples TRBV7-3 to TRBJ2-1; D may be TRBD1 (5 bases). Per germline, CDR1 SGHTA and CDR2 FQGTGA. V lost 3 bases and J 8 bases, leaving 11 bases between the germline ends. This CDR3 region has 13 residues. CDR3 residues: CASSLTVFYEQFF. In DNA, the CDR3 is TGTGCCAGCAGCTTGACAGTGTTCTATGAGCAGTTCTTC.

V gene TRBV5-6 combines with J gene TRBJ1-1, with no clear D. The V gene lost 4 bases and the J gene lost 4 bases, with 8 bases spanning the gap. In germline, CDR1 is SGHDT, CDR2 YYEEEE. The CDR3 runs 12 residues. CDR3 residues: CASSPLGTEAFF. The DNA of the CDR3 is TGTGCCAGCAGCCCGCTGGGCACTGAAGCTTTCTTT.

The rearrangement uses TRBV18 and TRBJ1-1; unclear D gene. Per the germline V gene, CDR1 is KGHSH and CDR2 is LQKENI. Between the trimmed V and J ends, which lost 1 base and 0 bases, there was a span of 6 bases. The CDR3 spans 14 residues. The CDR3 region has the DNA TGTGCCAGCTCACCACAGGTCTTGAACACTGAAGCTTTCTTT. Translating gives CASSPQVLNTEAFF.

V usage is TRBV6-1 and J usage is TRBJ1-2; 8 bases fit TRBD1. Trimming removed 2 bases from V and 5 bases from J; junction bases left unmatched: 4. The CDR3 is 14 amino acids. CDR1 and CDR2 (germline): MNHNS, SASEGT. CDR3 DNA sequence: TGTGCCAGCAGTGAAACAGGGGGGTGGTATGGCTACACCTTC. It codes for CASSETGGWYGYTF.

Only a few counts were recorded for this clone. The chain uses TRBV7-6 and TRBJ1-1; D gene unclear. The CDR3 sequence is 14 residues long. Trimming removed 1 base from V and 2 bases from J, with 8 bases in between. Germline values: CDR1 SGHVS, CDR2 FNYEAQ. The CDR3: CASSLEETNTEAFF. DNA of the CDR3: TGTGCCAGCAGCTTAGAGGAGACAAACACTGAAGCTTTCTTT.

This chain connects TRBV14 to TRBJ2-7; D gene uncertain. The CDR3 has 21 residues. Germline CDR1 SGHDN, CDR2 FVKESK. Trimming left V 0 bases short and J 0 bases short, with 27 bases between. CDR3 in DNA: TGTGCCAGCAGCCAAGACTATGGGGATACTTCCCCCCGGATTCCCTCCTACGAGCAGTACTTC. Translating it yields CASSQDYGDTSPRIPSYEQYF. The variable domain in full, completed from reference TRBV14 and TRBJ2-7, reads EAGVTQFPSHSVIEKGQTVTLRCDPISGHDNLYWYRRVMGKEIKFLLHFVKESKQDESGMPNNRFLAERTGGTYSTLKVQPAELEDSGVYFCASSQDYGDTSPRIPSYEQYFGPGTRLTVT.

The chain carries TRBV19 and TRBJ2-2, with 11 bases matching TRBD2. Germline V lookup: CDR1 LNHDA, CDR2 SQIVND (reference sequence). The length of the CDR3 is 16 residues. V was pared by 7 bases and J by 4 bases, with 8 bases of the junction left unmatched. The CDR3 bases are TGTGCCAGTACCACTAGCGGGAGCGGCGGCACCGGGGAGCTGTTTTTT. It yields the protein CASTTSGSGGTGELFF.

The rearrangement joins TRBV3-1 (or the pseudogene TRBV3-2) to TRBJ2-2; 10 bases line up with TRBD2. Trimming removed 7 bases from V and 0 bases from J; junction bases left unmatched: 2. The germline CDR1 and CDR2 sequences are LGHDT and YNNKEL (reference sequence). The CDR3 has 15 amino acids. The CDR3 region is CASKLAGTNTGELFF. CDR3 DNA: TGTGCCAGCAAACTAGCGGGGACGAACACCGGGGAGCTGTTTTTT.

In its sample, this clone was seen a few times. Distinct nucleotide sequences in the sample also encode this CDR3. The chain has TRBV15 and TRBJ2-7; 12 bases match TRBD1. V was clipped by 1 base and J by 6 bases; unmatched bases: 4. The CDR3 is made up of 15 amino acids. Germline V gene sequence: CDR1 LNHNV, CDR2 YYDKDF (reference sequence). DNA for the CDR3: TGTGCCACCAGCAGAGGGGGGACAGGGGGCCGCGAGCAGTACTTC. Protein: CATSRGGTGGREQYF.

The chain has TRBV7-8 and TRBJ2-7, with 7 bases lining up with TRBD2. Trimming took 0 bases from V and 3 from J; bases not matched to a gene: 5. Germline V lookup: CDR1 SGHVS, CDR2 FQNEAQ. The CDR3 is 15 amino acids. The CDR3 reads CASSLAGGRYYEQYF. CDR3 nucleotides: TGTGCCAGCAGCTTAGCGGGAGGGCGATACTACGAGCAGTACTTC. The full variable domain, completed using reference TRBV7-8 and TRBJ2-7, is GAGVSQSPRYKVAKRGQDVALRCDPISGHVSLFWYQQALGQGPEFLTYFQNEAQLDKSGLPSDRFFAERPEGSVSTLKIQRTQQEDSAVYLCASSLAGGRYYEQYFGPGTRLTVT.

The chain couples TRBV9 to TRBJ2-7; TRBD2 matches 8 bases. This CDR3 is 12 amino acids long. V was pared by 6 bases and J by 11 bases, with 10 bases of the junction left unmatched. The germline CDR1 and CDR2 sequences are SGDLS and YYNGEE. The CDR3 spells CASKGSGSEKYF. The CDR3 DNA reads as TGTGCCAGCAAAGGCAGCGGGAGCGAAAAGTACTTC. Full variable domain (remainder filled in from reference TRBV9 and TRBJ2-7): DSGVTQTPKHLITATGQRVTLRCSPRSGDLSVYWYQQSLDQGLQFLIQYYNGEERAKGNILERFSAQQFPDLHSELNLSSLELGDSALYFCASKGSGSEKYFGPGTRLTVT.

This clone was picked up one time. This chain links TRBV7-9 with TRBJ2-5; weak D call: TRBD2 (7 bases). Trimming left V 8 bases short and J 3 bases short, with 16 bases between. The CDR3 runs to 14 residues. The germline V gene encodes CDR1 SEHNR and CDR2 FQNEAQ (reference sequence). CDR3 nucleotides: TGTGCCAGCTTGTTGGGAGGGGGGAAAGAGACCCAGTACTTC. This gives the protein CASLLGGGKETQYF. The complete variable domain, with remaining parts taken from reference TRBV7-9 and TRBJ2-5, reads DTGVSQNPRHKITKRGQNVTFRCDPISEHNRLYWYRQTLGQGPEFLTYFQNEAQLEKSRLLSDRFSAERPKGSFSTLEIQRTEQGDSAMYLCASLLGGGKETQYFGPGTRLLVL.

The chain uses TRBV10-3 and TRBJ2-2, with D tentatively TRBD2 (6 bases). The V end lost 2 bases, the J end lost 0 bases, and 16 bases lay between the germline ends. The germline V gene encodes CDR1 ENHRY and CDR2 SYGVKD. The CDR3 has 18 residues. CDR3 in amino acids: CAISEPFVGGTNTGELFF. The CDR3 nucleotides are TGTGCCATCAGTGAGCCCTTCGTCGGGGGTACGAACACCGGGGAGCTGTTTTTT.

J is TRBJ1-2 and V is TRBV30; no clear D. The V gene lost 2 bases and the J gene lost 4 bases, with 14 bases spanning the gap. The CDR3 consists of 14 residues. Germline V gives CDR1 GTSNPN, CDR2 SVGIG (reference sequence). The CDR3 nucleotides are TGTGCCTGGAGTAACCCGGGCAAAACCTATGGCTACACCTTC. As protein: CAWSNPGKTYGYTF.

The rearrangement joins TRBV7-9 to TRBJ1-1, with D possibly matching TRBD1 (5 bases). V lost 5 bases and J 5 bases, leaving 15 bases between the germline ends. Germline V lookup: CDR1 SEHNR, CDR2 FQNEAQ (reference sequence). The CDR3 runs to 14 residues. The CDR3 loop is CASSQGAGQTEAFF. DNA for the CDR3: TGTGCCAGCAGCCAGGGAGCCGGGCAGACTGAAGCTTTCTTT.

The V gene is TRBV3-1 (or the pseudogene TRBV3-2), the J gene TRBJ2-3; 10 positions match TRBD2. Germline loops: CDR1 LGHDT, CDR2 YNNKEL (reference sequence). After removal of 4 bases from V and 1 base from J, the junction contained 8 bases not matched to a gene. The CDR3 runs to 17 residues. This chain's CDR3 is CASSPLAAGGGTDTQYF. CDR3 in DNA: TGTGCCAGCAGCCCCCTGGCAGCGGGAGGGGGCACAGATACGCAGTATTTT.

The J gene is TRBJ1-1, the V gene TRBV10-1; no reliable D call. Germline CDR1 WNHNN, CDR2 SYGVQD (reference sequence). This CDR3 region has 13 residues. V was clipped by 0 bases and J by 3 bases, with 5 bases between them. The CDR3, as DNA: TGCGCCAGCAGTGAGTCGGTAGACACTGAAGCTTTCTTT. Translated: CASSESVDTEAFF.

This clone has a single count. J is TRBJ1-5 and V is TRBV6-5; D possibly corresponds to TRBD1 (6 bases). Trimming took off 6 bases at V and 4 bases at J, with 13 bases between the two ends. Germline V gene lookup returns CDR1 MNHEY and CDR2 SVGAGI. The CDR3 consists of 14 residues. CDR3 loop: CASSLGTPNQPQHF. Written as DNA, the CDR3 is TGTGCCAGCAGCCTCGGGACACCGAATCAGCCCCAGCATTTT.

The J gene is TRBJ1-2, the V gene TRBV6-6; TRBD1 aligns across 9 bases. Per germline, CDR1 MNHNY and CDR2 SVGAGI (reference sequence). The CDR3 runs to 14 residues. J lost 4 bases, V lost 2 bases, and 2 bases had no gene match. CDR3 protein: CASSYGQGSYGYTF. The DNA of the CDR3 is TGTGCCAGCAGTTACGGACAGGGGTCCTATGGCTACACCTTC.

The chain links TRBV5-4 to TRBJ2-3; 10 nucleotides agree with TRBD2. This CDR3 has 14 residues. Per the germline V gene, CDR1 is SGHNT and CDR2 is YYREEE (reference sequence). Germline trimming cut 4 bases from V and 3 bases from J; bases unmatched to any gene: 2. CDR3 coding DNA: TGTGCCAGCAGCACTAGCGGGAATACAGATACGCAGTATTTT. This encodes CASSTSGNTDTQYF.

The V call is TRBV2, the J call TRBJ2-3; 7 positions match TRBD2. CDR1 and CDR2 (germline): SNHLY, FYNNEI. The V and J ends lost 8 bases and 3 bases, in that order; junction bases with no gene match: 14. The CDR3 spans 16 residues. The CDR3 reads CASGSGKAPGTDTQYF. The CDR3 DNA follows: TGTGCCAGCGGAAGCGGGAAAGCTCCCGGTACAGATACGCAGTATTTT.

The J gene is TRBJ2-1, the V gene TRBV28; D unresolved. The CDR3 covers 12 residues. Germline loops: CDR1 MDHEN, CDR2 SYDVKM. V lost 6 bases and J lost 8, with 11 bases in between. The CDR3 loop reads CASRMDVDEQFF. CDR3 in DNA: TGTGCCAGCAGGATGGACGTAGATGAGCAGTTCTTC.

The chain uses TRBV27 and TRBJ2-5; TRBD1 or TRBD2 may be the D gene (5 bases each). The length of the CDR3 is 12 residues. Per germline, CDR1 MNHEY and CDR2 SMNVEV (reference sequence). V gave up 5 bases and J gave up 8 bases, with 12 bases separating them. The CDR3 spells CASSAFGTTQYF. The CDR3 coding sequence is TGTGCCAGCAGTGCATTCGGGACCACCCAGTACTTC.